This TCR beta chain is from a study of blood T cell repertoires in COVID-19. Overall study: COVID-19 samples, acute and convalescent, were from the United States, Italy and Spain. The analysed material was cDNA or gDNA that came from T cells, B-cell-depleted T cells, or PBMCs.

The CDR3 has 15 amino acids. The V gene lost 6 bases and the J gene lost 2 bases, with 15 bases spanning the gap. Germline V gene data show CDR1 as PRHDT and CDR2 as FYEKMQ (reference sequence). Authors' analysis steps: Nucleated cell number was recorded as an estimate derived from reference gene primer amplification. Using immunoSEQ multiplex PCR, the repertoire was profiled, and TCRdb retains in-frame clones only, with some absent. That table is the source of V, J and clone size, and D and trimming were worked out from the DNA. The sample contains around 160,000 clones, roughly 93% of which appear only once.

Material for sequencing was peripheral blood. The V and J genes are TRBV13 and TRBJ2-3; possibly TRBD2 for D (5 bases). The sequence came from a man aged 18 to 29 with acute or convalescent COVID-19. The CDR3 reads CASRLGAPDTDTQYF. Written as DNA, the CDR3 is TGTGCCAGCAGATTGGGAGCGCCCGACACAGATACGCAGTATTTT.